This T cell receptor beta chain derives from a study of CD8 T cells in Susac syndrome. V was pared by 0 bases and J by 0 bases, with 8 bases between. From germline, CDR1 is MGHDK and CDR2 SYGVNS. The CDR3 is 15 amino acids. A quantity of about 0.5 to 1 ug RNA underwent reverse transcription using random hexamers. The authors amplified TCR beta CDR3 across 54 Vbeta and 13 Jbeta using immunoSEQ multiplex PCR. In TCRdb, the immunoSEQ multiplex PCR reads were re-called with MiXCR into one record per CDR3 protein. The profile shows approximately 230,000 distinct CDR3 sequences, 90% to 95% of them singletons.

This chain joins TRBV25-1 and TRBJ2-5; D is possibly TRBD2 (6 bases). Material for sequencing was CD4+ T cells from PBMCs. This TCR was sampled from a human donor with multiple sclerosis. CDR3 nucleotides: TGTGCCAGCAGTGAATATCGGGGGTACCAAGAGACCCAGTACTTC. This translates into CASSEYRGYQETQYF.